Each of the 7 T cell receptor beta chains below was sequenced from the same sample in a study of cytomegalovirus exposure and HLA in healthy donors. Amplification used 60 Vbeta primers and 13 Jbeta primers. Repertoires were generated with immunoSEQ multiplex PCR, while TCRdb's copy carries only in-frame clones and drops some. In the table there are around 140,000 clones, about 81% of which are singletons. Material: PBMCs. Every receptor here comes from a woman between 45 and 65 years old in good health and CMV-seropositive.

The chain is built from TRBV10-3 and TRBJ1-1; D is possibly TRBD1 (6 bases). CDR1 is ENHRY and CDR2 is SYGVKD in the germline V gene. The CDR3 is made up of 14 amino acids. Trimming left V 6 bases short and J 2 bases short, with 13 bases between. The CDR3 DNA sequence: TGTGCCATCAGGGCTCGAGGGGGTAACACTGAAGCTTTCTTT. Translated, it gives CAIRARGGNTEAFF.

The CDR3 loop is CASSTSQGITEAFF. The CDR3 coding sequence is TGTGCCAGTAGTACGTCACAGGGGATAACTGAAGCTTTCTTT. The chain combines TRBV19 with TRBJ1-1; 7 bases are shared with TRBD1. V shed 4 bases and J 5 bases; nucleotides not matched to a gene: 7. CDR1 and CDR2 (germline): LNHDA, SQIVND (reference sequence). There are 14 residues in the CDR3.

In its sample, this clone was seen a few times. The chain joins TRBV28 to TRBJ1-5; no definite D call. The CDR3 is 13 amino acids. Looked up from germline, CDR1 is MDHEN and CDR2 is SYDVKM. Trimming removed 4 bases at V and 12 bases at J, with 16 bases between. CDR3 residues: CASSYVTETHQHF. As DNA, the CDR3 is TGTGCCAGCAGTTATGTAACCGAAACTCACCAGCATTTT.

J is TRBJ2-1 and V is TRBV7-8; D remains ambiguous. V gave up 0 bases and J gave up 8 bases, with 8 bases separating them. Germline CDR1 and CDR2: SGHVS and FQNEAQ. The CDR3 totals 13 residues. The CDR3 sequence: CASSLAGGDEQFF. The CDR3 DNA reads as TGTGCCAGCAGCTTAGCCGGCGGCGATGAGCAGTTCTTC.

This clone was counted once. This chain connects TRBV5-1 to TRBJ1-2; TRBD1 aligns across 9 bases. Trimming at V came to 3 bases and at J to 4 bases, leaving 1 base not matched to a gene. The CDR3 extends over 13 amino acids. The V gene's germline CDR1 is SGHRS and CDR2 YFSETQ. For the CDR3, the DNA is TGCGCCAGCAGCTGGGGACAGGGCTATGGCTACACCTTC. Translating gives CASSWGQGYGYTF.

The chain has TRBV5-1 and TRBJ2-7, with 10 nucleotides matching TRBD2. V shed 7 bases, J shed 5 bases, and the junction held 12 bases outside the gene matches. The CDR3 sequence is 15 residues long. Germline CDR1 reads SGHRS; CDR2 reads YFSETQ. In DNA, the CDR3 is TGCGCCAGCGAGGTCGGTGGGCTAGCGGGGGACGAGCAGTACTTC. Translating it yields CASEVGGLAGDEQYF. Combining the CDR3 with reference TRBV5-1 and TRBJ2-7 gives the whole variable domain KAGVTQTPRYLIKTRGQQVTLSCSPISGHRSVSWYQQTPGQGLQFLFEYFSETQRNKGNFPGRFSGRQFSNSRSEMNVSTLELGDSALYLCASEVGGLAGDEQYFGPGTRLTVT.

The rearrangement uses TRBV2 and TRBJ1-5; D remains unclear. Germline CDR1 SNHLY, CDR2 FYNNEI. Trimming removed 7 bases at V and 4 bases at J, with 11 bases between. There are 13 residues in the CDR3. In nucleotides, the CDR3 is TGTGCCAGCACTGCAGGAACTAATCAGCCCCAGCATTTT. It translates to CASTAGTNQPQHF.